One and the same sample provided the 8 T cell receptor beta chains below, sequenced in a study of T cell responses to AZD1222 COVID-19 vaccine. Clones were read by immunoSEQ multiplex PCR, and TCRdb kept only the in-frame ones, dropping some. The profile covers 150,000 to 200,000 clones, with approximately 95% appearing a single time and around 4.3% taken by the ten largest. This specimen was peripheral blood, taken on day 0 of AZD1222 vaccination. These receptors came from an adult in good health.

V and J are TRBV29-1 and TRBJ1-1; D gene uncertain. The CDR3 covers 13 residues. Per the germline V gene, CDR1 is SQVTM and CDR2 is ANQGSEA. With 4 bases removed from V and 0 bases from J, the gap between germline ends came to 9 bases. CDR3 residues: CSVVRKMNTEAFF. The CDR3 coding sequence is TGCAGCGTTGTGCGAAAGATGAACACTGAAGCTTTCTTT.

CDR3 sequence: CASRNGVSYEQYF. In DNA, the CDR3 is TGTGCCAGCAGAAATGGCGTCTCCTACGAGCAGTACTTC. V gene TRBV6-5 combines with J gene TRBJ2-7; D unclear. V was clipped by 6 bases and J by 0 bases, with 9 bases between them. Germline V CDR1 and CDR2: MNHEY, SVGAGI. The CDR3 contains 13 residues.

V gene TRBV5-6 combines with J gene TRBJ1-5, with D possibly matching TRBD1 (5 bases). CDR3 length equals 15 residues. Germline V lookup: CDR1 SGHDT, CDR2 YYEEEE. Trimming pared 0 bases from V and 5 bases from J, leaving 12 bases between. CDR3 nucleotide sequence: TGTGCCAGCAGCTTGGCAGCAGGGAACTATCAGCCCCAGCATTTT. It specifies CASSLAAGNYQPQHF.

This clone was seen just once. This CDR3 is also generated by other DNA sequences in the sample. The genes are TRBV28 and TRBJ2-7, with D uncertain. The CDR3 is made up of 11 amino acids. Germline V gene sequence: CDR1 MDHEN, CDR2 SYDVKM. V was pared by 2 bases and J by 2 bases, with 1 base between. The CDR3 DNA reads as TGTGCCAGCAGTTTAGCCTACGAGCAGTACTTC. This translates into CASSLAYEQYF. The whole variable domain, filled in from reference TRBV28 and TRBJ2-7, reads DVKVTQSSRYLVKRTGEKVFLECVQDMDHENMFWYRQDPGLGLRLIYFSYDVKMKEKGDIPEGYSVSREKKERFSLILESASTNQTSMYLCASSLAYEQYFGPGTRLTVT.

The table lists this clone with a count of one. The chain uses TRBV4-1 and TRBJ2-4; 10 nucleotides align to TRBD1. V lost 0 bases, J lost 0 bases, and 2 bases stayed unmatched. This CDR3 has 17 amino acids. Germline V gene sequence: CDR1 MGHRA, CDR2 YSYEKL. CDR3: CASSQDGTGVAKNIQYF. CDR3 sequence (DNA): TGCGCCAGCAGCCAAGATGGGACAGGGGTAGCCAAAAACATTCAGTACTTC.

The gene calls are TRBV18 and TRBJ1-4; weak D call: TRBD1 (6 bases). Per germline, CDR1 KGHSH and CDR2 LQKENI. Trimming shortened V by 6 bases and J by 1 base, and 9 bases separated the two germline ends. The CDR3 spans 14 residues. The CDR3 protein is CASSQQGTNEKLFF. The CDR3, as DNA: TGTGCCAGCTCTCAACAGGGAACTAATGAAAAACTGTTTTTT.

The chain carries TRBV2 and TRBJ1-5; D remains unclear. The germline V and J ends were trimmed by 5 bases and 4 bases, with 18 bases remaining between them. CDR3 length: 16 amino acids. Germline CDR1 reads SNHLY; CDR2 reads FYNNEI. CDR3 protein: CASSLLRVSANQPQHF. The CDR3 nucleotides are TGTGCCAGCAGTTTACTAAGGGTGTCAGCAAATCAGCCCCAGCATTTT.

This clone was counted a few times. This chain connects TRBV25-1 to TRBJ1-2, with D possibly matching TRBD1 (5 bases). V lost 7 bases and J 8 bases, leaving 14 bases between the germline ends. This CDR3 is 12 amino acids long. Germline V gives CDR1 MGHDK, CDR2 SYGVNS. The CDR3 nucleotides are TGTGCCAGCAAAGGAGGAGCAGGGGGCTACACCTTC. It encodes CASKGGAGGYTF.